The source of this TCR beta chain is a study of cytomegalovirus exposure and HLA in healthy donors. Study conclusions and caveats: Reportedly, cytomegalovirus status was diagnosed with high sensitivity and specificity. The investigators catalogued 150 to 200 TCR beta chains as cytomegalovirus-associated.

The PCR contained 60 Vbeta and 13 Jbeta primers. Generated by immunoSEQ multiplex PCR, the TCRdb table keeps only in-frame clones and is missing some. This repertoire comprises fewer than 100,000 clones; its ten largest clones make up about 3.8%. For this clone: Its target is not known.

Germline loops: CDR1 SGHNT, CDR2 YYREEE (reference sequence). This CDR3 has 16 amino acids. Trimming stripped 3 bases from V and 2 bases from J, with 18 bases between. V is TRBV5-4 and J is TRBJ2-7, with D tentatively TRBD2 (6 bases). This TCR was sampled from a young man in good health and CMV-seropositive. Sequenced: PBMCs. In DNA form, the CDR3 reads TGTGCCAGCAGCTATCTGAGGAGGGATCGGCCCTACGAGCAGTACTTC. It translates to CASSYLRRDRPYEQYF.